These 18 T cell receptor beta chains were sequenced from one sample in a study of T cells in Graves' hyperthyroidism and ophthalmopathy. TCR beta CDR3 regions were amplified from RNA transcripts. The HTBI set primed first-round TCR CDR3 RT-PCR. TCRdb itself ran the multiplex PCR reads through MiXCR, one entry per CDR3 protein. The data hold more than 300,000 distinct CDR3 sequences, with approximately 18% observed a single time. Sequences were obtained from blood. The source of these receptors is a young man with Graves' ophthalmopathy.

The chain combines TRBV19 with TRBJ2-3, with 8 bases that match TRBD2. The germline V gene has CDR1 LNHDA and CDR2 SQIVND (reference sequence). The CDR3 is 14 residues long. V gave up 5 bases and J gave up 6 bases; unmatched junction bases: 7. The CDR3 nucleotides read TGTGCCAGTAGTTTCCGGACTAGCAGGGATACGCAGTATTTT. Protein product: CASSFRTSRDTQYF.

The chain is built from TRBV4-1 and TRBJ1-5, with D tentatively TRBD1 (5 bases). The CDR3 length is 15 residues. CDR1 MGHRA and CDR2 YSYEKL come from the germline V gene. Trimming took 4 bases from V and 6 from J, leaving 16 bases between them. The CDR3 here is CASSPQTVLGQPQHF. The CDR3 DNA reads TGCGCCAGCAGCCCTCAGACAGTGTTGGGTCAGCCCCAGCATTTT.

This clonotype has ten or more counts. The rearrangement joins TRBV28 to TRBJ2-4; a possible D gene is TRBD1 (6 bases). V gave up 5 bases and J gave up 5 bases, with 10 bases separating them. The CDR3 has 13 amino acids. CDR1 MDHEN and CDR2 SYDVKM come from the germline V gene. CDR3 DNA: TGTGCCAGCAGTCAGGGGCGTCAAAACATTCAGTACTTC. Translating gives CASSQGRQNIQYF.

Turning to this clonotype: A much larger clonotype is one base distant, so this may be a read error. The missing conserved phenylalanine or tryptophan at the end of this CDR3 makes a read error likely. The CDR3 loop reads CASSSQGSGYGYTL. In DNA, the CDR3 is TGTGCCAGCAGCTCACAGGGAAGTGGTTATGGCTACACCCTC. V is TRBV6-2 or TRBV6-3 and J is TRBJ1-2; weak D call: TRBD1 (6 bases). V lost 6 bases to trimming and J lost 5 bases, with 16 bases between them. Germline assignment: CDR1 MNHEY and CDR2 SVGEGT. The CDR3 sequence is 14 residues long.

This clonotype was detected once. Since a much larger clone is just one base distant, this may be a read error. The V call is TRBV7-8, the J call TRBJ2-3, with D hard to call. The CDR3 sequence is 14 residues long. V dropped 2 bases and J dropped 3 bases, with 9 bases sitting between them. Looked up from germline, CDR1 is SGHVS and CDR2 is FQNEAQ. The CDR3 region is CASSLKLGTDTQYF. In DNA form, the CDR3 reads TGTGCCAGCAGCTTAAAGTTGGGTACAGATACGCAGTATTTT.

The chain couples TRBV18 to TRBJ1-5, with 10 nucleotides matching TRBD1. CDR1 is KGHSH, CDR2 LQKENI, per germline. CDR3 length: 16 residues. The junction had 7 bases not matched to a gene; V was cut back by 2 bases and J by 6 bases. CDR3: CASSPAGTGDGQPQHF. The DNA for the CDR3 is TGTGCCAGCTCACCAGCCGGGACAGGGGACGGTCAGCCCCAGCATTTT.

This clonotype occurred many times. The chain links TRBV2 to TRBJ2-3, with 13 bases lining up with TRBD2. Trimming cost V 5 bases and J 8 bases; bases outside gene matches: 7. The length of the CDR3 is 15 residues. Germline assignment: CDR1 SNHLY and CDR2 FYNNEI. CDR3 residues: CASSPGTSGVGTQYF. The CDR3, as DNA: TGTGCCAGCAGTCCCGGGACTAGCGGGGTGGGTACGCAGTATTTT.

This chain joins TRBV5-5 and TRBJ2-7; 8 nucleotides match TRBD1. The CDR3 extends over 13 amino acids. CDR1 SGHKS and CDR2 YYEKEE come from the germline V gene (reference sequence). V lost 1 base, J lost 5 bases, and 2 bases stayed unmatched. Written as DNA, the CDR3 is TGTGCCAGCAGCTTGCAGGGGGCTCACGAGCAGTACTTC. Translated: CASSLQGAHEQYF.

The chain combines TRBV20-1 with TRBJ2-7; D may match TRBD1 or TRBD2 (6 bases each). Germline CDR1 is DFQATT and CDR2 is SNEGSKA (reference sequence). V gave up 6 bases and J gave up 1 base, with 25 bases separating them. This CDR3 comprises 17 residues. The CDR3 bases are TGCAGTGCCCACTACTCCCGCATGGGGGGCCGTTCCTACGAGCAGTACTTC. This translates into CSAHYSRMGGRSYEQYF.

This clonotype was seen more than once but under ten times. The V and J genes are TRBV5-1 and TRBJ1-2, with TRBD1 identical over 8 bases. Germline lookup yields CDR1 SGHRS and CDR2 YFSETQ. Trimming at V came to 0 bases and at J to 7 bases, leaving 8 bases not matched to a gene. The CDR3 extends over 15 amino acids. For the CDR3, the DNA is TGCGCCAGCAGCTTGGTGGAGGCAGGGGGCGTTGGCTACACCTTC. Its protein is CASSLVEAGGVGYTF.

This clonotype was observed at least ten times. This chain links TRBV5-5 with TRBJ2-5, with 7 bases identical to TRBD1. The length of the CDR3 is 13 residues. CDR1 and CDR2 (germline): SGHKS, YYEKEE (reference sequence). Unmatched junction bases numbered 7, after V lost 8 bases and J lost 3 bases. The CDR3 sequence: CASRTGHEETQYF. In DNA form, the CDR3 reads TGTGCCAGTAGGACAGGCCATGAAGAGACCCAGTACTTC.

The sample holds many counts of this clonotype. The chain couples TRBV3-1 to TRBJ1-1; 8 bases are shared with TRBD1. J lost 4 bases, V lost 1 base, and 5 bases had no gene match. The germline V gene encodes CDR1 LGHDT and CDR2 YNNKEL (reference sequence). The length of the CDR3 is 15 residues. CDR3 loop: CASSQASRGLTEAFF. The CDR3 bases are TGTGCCAGCAGCCAAGCTTCCAGGGGGCTCACTGAAGCTTTCTTT.

V gene TRBV18 combines with J gene TRBJ1-1; no firm D call. Between the trimmed V and J ends, which lost 3 bases and 0 bases, there was a span of 8 bases. Germline lookup yields CDR1 KGHSH and CDR2 LQKENI. The CDR3 sequence is 14 residues long. The CDR3 DNA reads TGTGCCAGCTCACCGATAACCATGAACACTGAAGCTTTCTTT. Amino acid sequence: CASSPITMNTEAFF.

The chain combines TRBV27 with TRBJ2-7; 12 bases align to TRBD2. This CDR3 is built from 16 residues. Germline-derived CDR1 and CDR2 are MNHEY and SMNVEV (reference sequence). V shed 0 bases, J shed 3 bases, and the junction held 3 bases outside the gene matches. CDR3 residues: CASSLSGLAGSYEQYF. CDR3 in DNA: TGTGCCAGCAGTTTATCGGGACTAGCGGGTAGCTACGAGCAGTACTTC.

The table lists this clonotype with many counts. The genes are TRBV19 and TRBJ1-1; unclear D gene. CDR1 is LNHDA and CDR2 is SQIVND in the germline V gene (reference sequence). The CDR3 is 13 amino acids. The V end was cut by 3 bases, the J end by 1 base, with 6 bases between. For the CDR3, the DNA is TGTGCCAGTAGTATCTTACAGAACACTGAAGCTTTCTTT. Translating it yields CASSILQNTEAFF.

The chain is built from TRBV6-2 or TRBV6-3 and TRBJ2-3, with a tentative D call TRBD2 (6 bases). The CDR3 contains 14 residues. Germline V gene data show CDR1 as MNHEY and CDR2 as SVGEGT. Trimming removed 3 bases at V and 5 bases at J, with 12 bases between. CDR3 sequence: CASSYYPGGDTQYF. In nucleotides, the CDR3 is TGTGCCAGCAGTTATTATCCCGGGGGAGATACGCAGTATTTT.

Only a few counts were recorded for this clonotype. This chain connects TRBV7-2 to TRBJ2-5; tentatively, D is TRBD1 (6 bases). The V end was cut by 5 bases, the J end by 5 bases, with 12 bases between. The CDR3 runs 13 residues. CDR1 and CDR2 from the germline V gene are SGHTA and FQGNSA. The CDR3 protein is CASSIYREETQYF. CDR3 nucleotide sequence: TGTGCCAGCAGCATTTACAGGGAGGAGACCCAGTACTTC.

The chain couples TRBV9 to TRBJ2-3, with 12 bases identical to TRBD2. Per germline, CDR1 SGDLS and CDR2 YYNGEE. The V segment lost 5 bases and the J segment 0 bases; nucleotides outside the gene matches: 13. The CDR3 is 19 amino acids. The CDR3 DNA follows: TGTGCCAGCAGTTCAGATGCGACTAGCGGGGGCTCAAGCACAGATACGCAGTATTTT. Its protein is CASSSDATSGGSSTDTQYF.